A single sample gave rise to the 2 T cell receptor beta chains below, sequenced in a study of vaccination effects on CD4 cells after COVID-19. The ViraFEST assay expanded antigen-specific CD4+ T cells with viral peptide pools before sequencing. After roughly ten days in culture, the CD4+ T cells were isolated. Participants got two doses of BNT162b2 or mRNA-1273 vaccine. TCRdb's table, derived via immunoSEQ multiplex PCR, lists solely in-frame clones and lacks some. The sample contains over 30,000 clones, roughly 78% of which appear only once. Their target antigens are unknown. Sequencing used CD4+ T cells from PBMCs cultured with HCoV-NL63 spike peptides, obtained after COVID-19 vaccination. The receptors were sampled from a human donor who received a COVID-19 vaccine. Some clones in this sample may be carry-over from other donors' samples.

This clone was seen a few times. The V call is TRBV18, the J call TRBJ2-7; D remains ambiguous. Germline V gene lookup returns CDR1 KGHSH and CDR2 LQKENI. V was trimmed by 0 bases and J by 3 bases, leaving 9 bases between them. There are 14 residues in the CDR3. In nucleotides, the CDR3 is TGTGCCAGCTCACCACCGGAAAGGGTCTACGAGCAGTACGTC. This encodes CASSPPERVYEQYV.

The chain employs TRBV7-9 and TRBJ2-5; perhaps TRBD2 as D (6 bases). CDR1 is SEHNR and CDR2 is FQNEAQ in the germline V gene (reference sequence). Trimming took off 0 bases at V and 4 bases at J, with 12 bases between the two ends. The CDR3 has 15 residues. The CDR3 is CASSLAAGGTETQYF. Here the CDR3 DNA reads TGTGCCAGCAGCTTAGCGGCAGGCGGGACAGAGACCCAGTACTTC.